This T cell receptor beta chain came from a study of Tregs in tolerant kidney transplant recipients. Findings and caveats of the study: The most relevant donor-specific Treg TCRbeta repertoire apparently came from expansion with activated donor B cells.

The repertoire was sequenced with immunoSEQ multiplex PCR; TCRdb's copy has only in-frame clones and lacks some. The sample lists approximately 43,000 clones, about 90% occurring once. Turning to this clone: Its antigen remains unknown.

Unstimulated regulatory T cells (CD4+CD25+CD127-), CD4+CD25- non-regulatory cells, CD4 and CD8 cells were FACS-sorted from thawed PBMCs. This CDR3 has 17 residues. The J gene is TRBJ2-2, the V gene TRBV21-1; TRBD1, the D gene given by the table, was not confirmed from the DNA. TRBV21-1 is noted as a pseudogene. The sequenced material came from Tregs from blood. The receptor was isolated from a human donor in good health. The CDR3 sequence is CASSKALWPLATGELFF. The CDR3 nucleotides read TGTGCCAGCAGCAAAGCGCTTTGGCCTCTGGCCACCGGGGAGCTGTTTTTT.